Shown below are 19 T cell receptor beta chains from a single sample sequenced in a study of cytomegalovirus exposure and HLA in healthy donors (dated by TCRdb to the late 2010s). To prepare the library, the immunoSEQ multiplex PCR assay was applied. For the multiplex PCR, a mixture combining 60 forward primers for TCR Vbeta segments and 13 reverse primers for TCR Jbeta segments was used. This immuneACCESS table, as held by TCRdb, lists in-frame sequences with V and J called but not all clones. Of the missing ones, under half trace to an unresolved V gene in checked studies; the others have no known cause. The sample table records 120,000 or so clones; roughly 8.6% of these occur just once. The top ten clones comprise 6% of the sample. Sequenced input: PBMCs. The receptors originated from a woman between 40 and 50 years old in good health and CMV-seropositive.

This clone was picked up a small number of times. The gene calls are TRBV4-1 and TRBJ2-3; D may be TRBD1 (5 bases). The germline CDR1 and CDR2 sequences are MGHRA and YSYEKL. The V and J ends lost 1 base and 12 bases respectively, with 20 bases between them. There are 15 residues in the CDR3. The DNA of the CDR3 is TGCGCCAGCAGCCAAGGAGCACGAGAACAGGCGGTACAGTATTTT. This gives the protein CASSQGAREQAVQYF.

As DNA, the CDR3 is TGTGCCAGCAGTTGTAGACCCGACAGGGAGAACACCATATATTTT. It encodes CASSCRPDRENTIYF. The rearrangement links TRBV6-9 to TRBJ1-3; 7 bases agree with TRBD1. This CDR3 contains 15 residues. V gave up 4 bases and J gave up 7 bases; unmatched junction bases: 10. Germline values: CDR1 MNHGY, CDR2 SVAAGI.

The rearrangement joins TRBV28 to TRBJ2-1; perhaps TRBD1 as D (5 bases). Trimming pared 4 bases from V and 0 bases from J, leaving 13 bases between. This CDR3 contains 16 residues. Germline V CDR1 and CDR2: MDHEN, SYDVKM. The CDR3 DNA reads TGTGCCAGCAGTTCCTCGACAGCCAGCTCCTACAATGAGCAGTTCTTC. Translated, it gives CASSSSTASSYNEQFF.

There are a few counts of this clone. The V and J genes are TRBV30 and TRBJ1-2; D unresolved. This CDR3 contains 13 residues. V shed 3 bases and J shed 8 bases, with 16 bases lying between them. Per the germline V gene, CDR1 is GTSNPN and CDR2 is SVGIG (reference sequence). DNA for the CDR3: TGTGCCTGGAGCGGCACCAGGTTGCACGGCTACACCTTC. Its translation: CAWSGTRLHGYTF.

Only a few counts were recorded for this clone. V is TRBV15 and J is TRBJ1-2; TRBD1 matches at 9 bases. This CDR3 contains 15 residues. The V and J ends lost 3 bases and 8 bases, in that order; junction bases with no gene match: 10. Germline-derived CDR1 and CDR2 are LNHNV and YYDKDF (reference sequence). In DNA form, the CDR3 reads TGTGCCACCAGCAGGGACAGGACAGGGGATACGGGCTACACCTTC. Amino acids: CATSRDRTGDTGYTF.

This clone was seen a handful of times. The chain uses TRBV4-2 and TRBJ2-2, with 8 bases lining up with TRBD1. J was trimmed by 5 bases and V by 8 bases; bases with no gene match: 13. The germline gives CDR1 LGHNA, CDR2 YNFKEQ. The CDR3 loop spans 16 amino acids. CDR3 DNA: TGTGCCAGCGGGCCTGAGGCAGGGGGCTTGACCGGGGAGCTGTTTTTT. This encodes CASGPEAGGLTGELFF.

This clone was seen more than once but under ten times. The rearrangement uses TRBV6-5 and TRBJ2-3, with 8 bases that match TRBD1. V lost 6 bases and J lost 4; bases outside the gene matches: 6. The germline V gene has CDR1 MNHEY and CDR2 SVGAGI. The CDR3 is 14 amino acids. The CDR3 DNA reads TGTGCCAGCAGGACAGGGGTTGGGGCAGATACGCAGTATTTT. Protein product: CASRTGVGADTQYF.

The chain links TRBV6-4 to TRBJ2-1, with TRBD2 identical over 11 bases. J lost 8 bases, V lost 6 bases, and 9 bases had no gene match. The CDR3 covers 15 residues. The V gene's germline CDR1 is MRHNA and CDR2 SNTAGT. This chain's CDR3 is CASSPTSGANDEQFF. CDR3 nucleotide sequence: TGTGCCAGCAGCCCGACTAGCGGGGCTAACGATGAGCAGTTCTTC.

This clone was found a few times. In DNA, the CDR3 is TGTGCCAGCAGTGCCGGACAGGTTAACTATGGCTACACCTTC. It codes for CASSAGQVNYGYTF. V usage is TRBV25-1 and J usage is TRBJ1-2, with 7 bases lining up with TRBD1. V lost 4 bases, J lost 1 base, and 3 bases stayed unmatched. Germline V gene lookup returns CDR1 MGHDK and CDR2 SYGVNS. The CDR3 is 14 amino acids.

The chain employs TRBV5-4 and TRBJ2-7, with a possible D match to TRBD2 (6 bases). The V end was cut by 0 bases, the J end by 3 bases, with 13 bases between. Germline lookup yields CDR1 SGHNT and CDR2 YYREEE (reference sequence). This CDR3 spans 15 amino acids. For the CDR3, the DNA is TGTGCCAGCAGCTTGGCGGGGGAAAAGGTCTACGAGCAGTACTTC. It codes for CASSLAGEKVYEQYF. The entire variable domain, with the rest obtained from reference TRBV5-4 and TRBJ2-7, is as follows: ETGVTQSPTHLIKTRGQQVTLRCSSQSGHNTVSWYQQALGQGPQFIFQYYREEENGRGNFPPRFSGLQFPNYSSELNVNALELDDSALYLCASSLAGEKVYEQYFGPGTRLTVT.

This clone showed up just a few times. The chain couples TRBV7-2 to TRBJ1-1; a weak D match, TRBD1 (5 bases). This CDR3 region has 14 residues. Trimming left V 4 bases short and J 4 bases short, with 13 bases between. Germline-derived CDR1 and CDR2 are SGHTA and FQGNSA. CDR3 region: CASSSESGVTEAFF. The CDR3 DNA reads TGTGCCAGCAGCTCCGAGTCGGGGGTCACTGAAGCTTTCTTT.

This clone came up a few times. The chain has TRBV29-1 and TRBJ2-7, with 7 bases lining up with TRBD1. CDR1 is SQVTM and CDR2 is ANQGSEA in the germline V gene. Trimming took 5 bases from V and 4 from J; bases not matched to a gene: 11. The CDR3 sequence is 14 residues long. The CDR3: CSVSRGSGMYEQYF. CDR3 coding DNA: TGCAGCGTTTCCAGGGGGAGTGGGATGTACGAGCAGTACTTC.

This clone was recorded a few times. V usage is TRBV18 and J usage is TRBJ1-1; 8 bases are shared with TRBD1. Germline CDR1 KGHSH, CDR2 LQKENI. The J segment lost 4 bases and the V segment lost 2 bases, leaving 3 bases of the junction unmatched. The CDR3 is 14 amino acids. The CDR3 DNA sequence: TGTGCCAGCTCACCATTCACAGGGGGCACTGAAGCTTTCTTT. Amino acid sequence: CASSPFTGGTEAFF.

This clone has just a few counts. The rearrangement joins TRBV14 to TRBJ1-5; TRBD1 might be the D (6 bases). V lost 4 bases and J lost 6, with 13 bases in between. The germline V gene encodes CDR1 SGHDN and CDR2 FVKESK. The CDR3 has 14 amino acids. Here the CDR3 reads CASSPRGRTQPQHF. Here the CDR3 DNA reads TGTGCCAGCAGCCCCAGGGGACGAACTCAGCCCCAGCATTTT.

A few counts support this clone. The DNA of the CDR3 is TGTGCCATCAGGGGGCGAGATGAGCAGTTCTTC. Translation gives CAIRGRDEQFF. The chain uses TRBV10-3 and TRBJ2-1, with TRBD1 as a possible D gene (5 bases). The germline gives CDR1 ENHRY, CDR2 SYGVKD. The CDR3 runs to 11 residues. Trimming cost V 6 bases and J 8 bases, with 8 bases left between them.

The V and J genes are TRBV9 and TRBJ2-1; the D gene is possibly TRBD1 (7 bases). V gave up 3 bases and J gave up 7 bases, with 14 bases separating them. The CDR3 is 14 residues long. Looked up from germline, CDR1 is SGDLS and CDR2 is YYNGEE. The CDR3 DNA follows: TGTGCCAGCAGCGCTGGCGGGACAGATAATGAGCAGTTCTTC. This encodes CASSAGGTDNEQFF.

J is TRBJ2-1 and V is TRBV5-1; TRBD2 is a possible D gene (5 bases). The CDR3 has 15 residues. Trimming took off 9 bases at V and 5 bases at J, with 21 bases between the two ends. From germline, CDR1 is SGHRS and CDR2 YFSETQ. The CDR3 is CATGDLGMAHNEQFF. CDR3 DNA sequence: TGCGCCACCGGGGATCTAGGTATGGCCCACAATGAGCAGTTCTTC.

This clone turned up a few times. V is TRBV11-2 and J is TRBJ1-1; 7 positions match TRBD1. CDR1 SGHAT and CDR2 FQNNGV come from the germline V gene. The J segment lost 5 bases and the V segment lost 5 bases, leaving 8 bases of the junction unmatched. The CDR3 runs to 14 residues. CDR3 bases: TGTGCCAGCAGCCCCAACAGGGGAGGAACTGAAGCTTTCTTT. Translated, it gives CASSPNRGGTEAFF.

The rearrangement uses TRBV5-4 and TRBJ1-2; 10 nucleotides match TRBD1. The CDR3 spans 15 residues. After removal of 3 bases from V and 0 bases from J, the junction contained 2 bases not matched to a gene. The germline CDR1 and CDR2 sequences are SGHNT and YYREEE (reference sequence). This CDR3 is CASSWGTGANYGYTF. DNA of the CDR3: TGTGCCAGCAGCTGGGGGACAGGGGCTAACTATGGCTACACCTTC.